Each of the 3 T cell receptor beta chains below was sequenced from the same sample in a study of radiation and T cells in renal cell carcinoma. Clones were sequenced by immunoSEQ multiplex PCR, and TCRdb holds only the in-frame ones, with some missing. The table lists some 120,000 clones, approximately 82% of them singletons, with 3% in the top ten. Documented time point: baseline pretreatment blood. Treatment specified: 15 Gy SBRT to primary tumor, nephrectomy 4 weeks later. Here the sequenced sample was blood, taken from a patient whose treatment included radiotherapy and nephrectomy. These receptors all stem from a woman in her sixties with renal cell carcinoma.

The sample holds a few counts of this clone. The CDR3 sequence is CASSQVRAHEQFF. The CDR3 coding sequence is TGCGCCAGCAGCCAAGTTCGGGCCCATGAGCAGTTCTTC. The chain is built from TRBV4-1 and TRBJ2-1; D call uncertain. V was cut by 1 base and J by 8 bases, with 9 bases left in between. From germline, CDR1 is MGHRA and CDR2 YSYEKL. The CDR3 is made up of 13 amino acids.

This chain uses TRBV28 with TRBJ1-2; no definite D call. Trimming cost V 6 bases and J 4 bases, with 15 bases left between them. Germline CDR1 and CDR2: MDHEN and SYDVKM. This CDR3 spans 14 amino acids. The CDR3 is CASSPALGPYGYTF. The CDR3 bases are TGTGCCAGCAGCCCCGCCTTAGGACCCTATGGCTACACCTTC.

The chain links TRBV6-6 to TRBJ2-7; no reliable D call. Looked up from germline, CDR1 is MNHNY and CDR2 is SVGAGI (reference sequence). V lost 6 bases and J 4 bases, leaving 10 bases between the germline ends. CDR3 length: 12 amino acids. The DNA of the CDR3 is TGTGCCAGCAGCCTAACAGAGTACGAGCAGTACTTC. This encodes CASSLTEYEQYF.